This TCR beta chain was sequenced for a study of blood T cell repertoires in COVID-19. On the study more broadly: There were acute and convalescent COVID-19 samples, and they came from the United States, Italy and Spain.

Researchers sorted participants into cohorts using their self-reported clinical history. The CDR3 covers 12 residues. Germline V gene data show CDR1 as LGHDT and CDR2 as YNNKEL (reference sequence). V lost 1 base to trimming and J lost 10 bases, with 10 bases between them. The repertoire was sequenced with immunoSEQ multiplex PCR; TCRdb's copy has only in-frame clones and lacks some. The sample comprises 200,000 to 250,000 clones, roughly nine tenths of which are singletons, and around 2.6% rests with the top ten. The clonotype was recovered from a woman aged 25 to 39 who had recovered from COVID-19. Sequences were obtained from PBMCs or T cells enriched from blood (not recorded which). The chain couples TRBV3-1 (or the pseudogene TRBV3-2) to TRBJ1-1; no clear D gene. CDR3: CASSQGGRLAFF. In DNA form, the CDR3 reads TGTGCCAGCAGCCAAGGAGGGAGGCTAGCTTTCTTT.